The 24 T cell receptor beta chains below all came from one sample that was sequenced in a study of CD8+ T cells in alopecia areata. Treatment described: oral pan-JAK inhibitor, 5-10 mg twice daily. Sequencing used cDNA as its template, made by extracting RNA and reverse transcribing it. Profiling relied on immunoSEQ multiplex PCR, and the TCRdb table lists in-frame clones only, not all of them. Here the sample spans around 100,000 clones, 55% to 75% being singletons. Here the sequenced sample was CD8+ T cells sorted from blood, taken at approximately week 60, from a patient treated with tofacitinib. The receptors derive from a human donor with alopecia areata.

The chain couples TRBV15 to TRBJ1-1; D gene unclear. Germline V CDR1 and CDR2: LNHNV, YYDKDF (reference sequence). The CDR3 runs 12 residues. V gave up 5 bases and J gave up 2 bases, with 6 bases separating them. The CDR3 bases are TGTGCCACCAGCCCTCCTAACACTGAAGCTTTCTTT. Translation gives CATSPPNTEAFF.

This clone was counted only a few times. The chain combines TRBV7-2 with TRBJ1-6; no reliable D call. The CDR3 sequence is 14 residues long. Germline V lookup: CDR1 SGHTA, CDR2 FQGNSA. Trimming cost V 1 base and J 8 bases, with 9 bases left between them. CDR3 sequence (DNA): TGTGCCAGCAGCTTAGTGTACGGGGATTCACCCCTCCACTTT. As protein: CASSLVYGDSPLHF.

There are a few counts of this clone. This chain joins TRBV6-1 and TRBJ2-5; TRBD1 matches at 9 bases. CDR3 size: 14 residues. The ends lost 5 bases at V and 5 bases at J; junction bases unmatched: 6. Germline loops: CDR1 MNHNS, CDR2 SASEGT. Here the CDR3 DNA reads TGTGCCAGCAGTAGGACAGGGGCGTTGGAGACCCAGTACTTC. Translation gives CASSRTGALETQYF.

This CDR3 is CASSFVADYNEQFF. In nucleotides, the CDR3 is TGTGCCAGCAGTTTCGTAGCGGACTACAATGAGCAGTTCTTC. The rearrangement joins TRBV27 to TRBJ2-1; maybe TRBD2 (6 bases). This CDR3 contains 14 residues. V shed 3 bases and J shed 3 bases, with 9 bases lying between them. Germline V gene data show CDR1 as MNHEY and CDR2 as SMNVEV (reference sequence).

V is TRBV4-1 and J is TRBJ1-2; 8 nucleotides match TRBD1. CDR1 and CDR2 from the germline V gene are MGHRA and YSYEKL. The CDR3 spans 15 residues. V lost 3 bases, J lost 3 bases, and 6 bases stayed unmatched. The CDR3 DNA reads TGCGCCAGCAGCCATATACAGGGGGAAGACTATGGCTACACCTTC. It is translated as CASSHIQGEDYGYTF.

This chain uses TRBV30 with TRBJ2-7; TRBD1 agrees at 10 bases. The V gene end was trimmed by 7 bases and the J gene end by 5 bases; junction bases not matched to a gene: 11. Germline CDR1 is GTSNPN and CDR2 is SVGIG (reference sequence). This CDR3 comprises 14 residues. The DNA for the CDR3 is TGTGCCTTCACTAGGGGACAGGGGACGAACGAGCAGTACTTC. Protein product: CAFTRGQGTNEQYF.

The chain is built from TRBV7-9 and TRBJ2-7; D ambiguous. Germline V lookup: CDR1 SEHNR, CDR2 FQNEAQ (reference sequence). The CDR3 extends over 12 amino acids. Deletions cut 5 bases from V and 7 bases from J, with 12 bases between. The DNA for the CDR3 is TGTGCCAGCAGCCCGAGTTTGGGGGAGCAGTACTTC. It encodes CASSPSLGEQYF.

The V gene is TRBV29-1, the J gene TRBJ2-7; D uncertain. Germline values: CDR1 SQVTM, CDR2 ANQGSEA. This CDR3 contains 15 residues. Trimming stripped 5 bases from V and 2 bases from J, with 19 bases between. The CDR3 loop is CSVSPKRAAPYEQYF. The CDR3 DNA reads TGCAGCGTTTCCCCCAAAAGGGCTGCCCCCTACGAGCAGTACTTC.

This CDR3 reads CASSLSGSGYNEQFF. The DNA of the CDR3 is TGTGCCAGCAGTTTATCGGGATCGGGCTACAATGAGCAGTTCTTC. V usage is TRBV27 and J usage is TRBJ2-1; no clear D. This CDR3 is 15 amino acids long. V was pared by 0 bases and J by 3 bases, with 9 bases between. Per the germline V gene, CDR1 is MNHEY and CDR2 is SMNVEV (reference sequence).

In its sample, this clone was seen a few times. The gene calls are TRBV25-1 and TRBJ2-5, with TRBD2 as a possible D gene (5 bases). V lost 3 bases and J lost 4, with 6 bases in between. CDR1 and CDR2 from the germline V gene are MGHDK and SYGVNS. The CDR3 consists of 12 residues. The CDR3 protein is CASSETIETQYF. The CDR3 DNA reads TGTGCCAGCAGTGAGACTATAGAGACCCAGTACTTC.

The rearrangement uses TRBV4-1 and TRBJ2-7; the match to TRBD2 covers 7 bases. J was trimmed by 7 bases and V by 3 bases; bases with no gene match: 3. Germline CDR1 and CDR2: MGHRA and YSYEKL. This CDR3 is 12 amino acids long. As DNA, the CDR3 is TGCGCCAGCAGCCACTACGGGGGGGAGCAGTACTTC. As protein: CASSHYGGEQYF.

This chain uses TRBV11-1 with TRBJ2-7; TRBD1 matches at 7 bases. The V segment lost 8 bases and the J segment 7 bases; nucleotides outside the gene matches: 8. This CDR3 is built from 12 residues. The germline gives CDR1 SGHAT, CDR2 FQDESV (reference sequence). The CDR3 DNA sequence: TGTGCCAGCCAACCAGGGGGACGAGAGCAGTACTTC. Translated, it gives CASQPGGREQYF.

The chain links TRBV6-1 to TRBJ2-2; D ambiguous. The germline gives CDR1 MNHNS, CDR2 SASEGT. CDR3 size: 13 residues. Trimming removed 2 bases at V and 5 bases at J, with 6 bases between. CDR3 bases: TGTGCCAGCAGTGAACTGAATACCGGGGAGCTGTTTTTT. This gives the protein CASSELNTGELFF.

This clone has just a few counts. V usage is TRBV7-9 and J usage is TRBJ2-4; a possible D gene is TRBD1 (6 bases). This CDR3 contains 14 residues. In germline, CDR1 is SEHNR, CDR2 FQNEAQ (reference sequence). V dropped 6 bases and J dropped 1 base, with 10 bases sitting between them. The CDR3 region has the DNA TGTGCCAGCAGTTACAGGGCTGCCAAAAACATTCAGTACTTC. Translating gives CASSYRAAKNIQYF. Full variable domain (rest looked up from reference TRBV7-9 and TRBJ2-4): DTGVSQNPRHKITKRGQNVTFRCDPISEHNRLYWYRQTLGQGPEFLTYFQNEAQLEKSRLLSDRFSAERPKGSFSTLEIQRTEQGDSAMYLCASSYRAAKNIQYFGAGTRLSVL.

V and J are TRBV27 and TRBJ2-4, with TRBD1 as a possible D gene (6 bases). This CDR3 region has 11 residues. Between the trimmed V and J ends, which lost 5 bases and 14 bases, there was a span of 13 bases. The V gene's germline CDR1 is MNHEY and CDR2 SMNVEV (reference sequence). The DNA for the CDR3 is TGTGCCAGCAGTGCAGGGGCATTCGAGTACTTC. It specifies CASSAGAFEYF.

Details on this clone: An end of the junction differs from the germline gene, which may be a read error. The chain has TRBV27 and TRBJ2-5; 10 nucleotides agree with TRBD1. CDR1 and CDR2 (germline): MNHEY, SMNVEV (reference sequence). CDR3 length: 15 amino acids. CDR3 DNA: TGTGCCAGCAGTTTGTTCGGGGACAGGGGAGTTCTTAAGCACTTC. This sequence encodes CASSLFGDRGVLKHF.

The V call is TRBV4-2, the J call TRBJ2-1; no definite D call. The CDR3 sequence is 13 residues long. V shed 5 bases and J shed 2 bases, with 7 bases lying between them. Germline lookup yields CDR1 LGHNA and CDR2 YNFKEQ. CDR3 in DNA: TGTGCCAGCAGCTTGGCCCCCTACAATGAGCAGTTCTTC. Translated, it gives CASSLAPYNEQFF.

V and J are TRBV27 and TRBJ2-5; 7 positions agree with TRBD1. V trimming: 4 bases; J trimming: 3 bases; junction bases outside the gene matches: 8. The CDR3 length is 15 residues. From germline, CDR1 is MNHEY and CDR2 SMNVEV (reference sequence). The DNA for the CDR3 is TGTGCCAGCAGTTCCCTCGGGACAGACAAAGAGACCCAGTACTTC. Its protein product is CASSSLGTDKETQYF.

This chain joins TRBV5-1 and TRBJ2-1, with no clear D. The ends were cut back, 0 bases at V and 7 bases at J, with 5 bases in the middle. The length of the CDR3 is 12 residues. The germline CDR1 and CDR2 sequences are SGHRS and YFSETQ. Written as DNA, the CDR3 is TGCGCCAGCAGCTTGGCAGATAATGAGCAGTTCTTC. It translates to CASSLADNEQFF.

This clone came up a few times. This sequence joins TRBV29-1 and TRBJ2-3; 9 nucleotides agree with TRBD1. The V gene end was trimmed by 0 bases and the J gene end by 2 bases; junction bases not matched to a gene: 9. This CDR3 has 17 residues. CDR1 and CDR2 (germline): SQVTM, ANQGSEA. Written as DNA, the CDR3 is TGCAGCGTTGAAGATCCCCTCCGGGACAGGGTCACAGATACGCAGTATTTT. It specifies CSVEDPLRDRVTDTQYF.

The chain links TRBV15 to TRBJ1-1, with 8 bases fitting TRBD1. V lost 0 bases and J lost 3; bases outside the gene matches: 9. The CDR3 has 17 amino acids. Per the germline V gene, CDR1 is LNHNV and CDR2 is YYDKDF (reference sequence). CDR3 in amino acids: CATSRDGTGREDTEAFF. In DNA form, the CDR3 reads TGTGCCACCAGCAGAGATGGGACAGGCCGCGAGGACACTGAAGCTTTCTTT.

V is TRBV5-6 and J is TRBJ2-7; possible D gene TRBD1, 6 bases. The ends were cut back, 3 bases at V and 4 bases at J, with 17 bases in the middle. This CDR3 comprises 15 residues. Germline CDR1 SGHDT, CDR2 YYEEEE. CDR3 in amino acids: CASSSMSRGEYEQYF. The DNA for the CDR3 is TGTGCCAGCAGCTCCATGAGCAGGGGCGAGTACGAGCAGTACTTC. The full variable domain, with the rest looked up from reference TRBV5-6 and TRBJ2-7, is DAGVTQSPTHLIKTRGQQVTLRCSPKSGHDTVSWYQQALGQGPQFIFQYYEEEERQRGNFPDRFSGHQFPNYSSELNVNALLLGDSALYLCASSSMSRGEYEQYFGPGTRLTVT.

The J gene is TRBJ1-2, the V gene TRBV30, with D possibly TRBD1 on 5 matching bases. CDR1 is GTSNPN, CDR2 SVGIG, per germline (reference sequence). V dropped 7 bases and J dropped 4 bases, with 22 bases sitting between them. This CDR3 region has 15 residues. CDR3: CASLSPGTGGYGYTF. CDR3 DNA sequence: TGTGCCTCCCTCAGCCCAGGGACTGGCGGCTATGGCTACACCTTC.

The chain is built from TRBV4-1 and TRBJ1-4; no firm D call. This CDR3 spans 14 amino acids. Germline values: CDR1 MGHRA, CDR2 YSYEKL. V was shortened by 0 bases and J by 8 bases, with 10 bases between the two germline ends. In DNA form, the CDR3 reads TGCGCCAGCAGCCAAGATTATCTATGGGAAAAACTGTTTTTT. Protein sequence: CASSQDYLWEKLFF.